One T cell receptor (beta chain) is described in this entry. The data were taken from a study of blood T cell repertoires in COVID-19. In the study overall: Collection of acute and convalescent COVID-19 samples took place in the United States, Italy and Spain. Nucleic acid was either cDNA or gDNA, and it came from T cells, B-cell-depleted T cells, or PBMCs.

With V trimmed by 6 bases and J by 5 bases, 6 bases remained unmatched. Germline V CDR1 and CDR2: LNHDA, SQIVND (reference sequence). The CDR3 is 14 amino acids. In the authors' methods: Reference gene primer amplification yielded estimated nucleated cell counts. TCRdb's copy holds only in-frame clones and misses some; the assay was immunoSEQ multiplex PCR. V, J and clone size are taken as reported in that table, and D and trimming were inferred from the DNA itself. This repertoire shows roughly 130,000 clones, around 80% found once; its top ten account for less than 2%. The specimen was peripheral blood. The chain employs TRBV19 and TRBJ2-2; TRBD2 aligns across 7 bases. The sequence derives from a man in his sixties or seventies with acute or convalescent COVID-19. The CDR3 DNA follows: TGTGCCAGTAGCCGGGAGGCGGGAACCGGGGAGCTGTTTTTT. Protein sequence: CASSREAGTGELFF.